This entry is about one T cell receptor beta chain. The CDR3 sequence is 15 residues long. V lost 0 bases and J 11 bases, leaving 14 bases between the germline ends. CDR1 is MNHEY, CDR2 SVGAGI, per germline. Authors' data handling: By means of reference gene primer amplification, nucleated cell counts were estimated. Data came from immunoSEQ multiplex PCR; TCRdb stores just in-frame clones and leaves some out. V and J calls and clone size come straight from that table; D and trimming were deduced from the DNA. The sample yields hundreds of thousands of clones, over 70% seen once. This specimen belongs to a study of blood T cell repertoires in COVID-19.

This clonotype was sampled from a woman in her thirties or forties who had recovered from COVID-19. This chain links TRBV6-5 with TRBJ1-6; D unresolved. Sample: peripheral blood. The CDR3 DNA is TGTGCCAGCAGTTACTCCATGAGGGCCAGGACACCCCTCCACTTT. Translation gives CASSYSMRARTPLHF.